Listed below are T cell receptor beta chains from one sample, sequenced in a study of shared clonotypes between healthy human individuals. TCRdb's table, derived via immunoSEQ multiplex PCR, lists solely in-frame clones and lacks some. The data hold approximately 1.4 million clones, with nearly 99% observed a single time. Sequencing was done on a sample of naive CD4+ T cells sorted from blood. The source is a man aged 25-45 years in good health. The CDR3 runs from the conserved cysteine through the conserved F or W. D genes are given only for firm matches. Only some rows state a clone size, as once, few, many or a class for expanded clones.

J,V,size,D,DNA,CDR3
TRBJ2-5,TRBV7-2,once,.,TGTGCCAGCAGCCTCGGGACGGGGCTTAGCCAAGAGACCCAGTACTTC,CASSLGTGLSQETQYF
TRBJ2-7,TRBV14,.,.,TGTGCCAGCAGCTCCTCTAGCGCAGCGTCCGAGCAGTACTTC,CASSSSSAASEQYF
TRBJ2-7,TRBV5-1,.,TRBD1,TGCGCCAGCAGCTACCAGGGACAGGGGTCCTACGAGCAGTACTTC,CASSYQGQGSYEQYF
TRBJ2-1,TRBV5-4,.,.,TGTGCCAGCAGCCCTAGCCCCTTAGGCTACAATGAGCAGTTCTTC,CASSPSPLGYNEQFF
TRBJ1-1,TRBV5-1,.,.,TGCGCCAGCAGCTTAACGGGAATGAACACTGAAGCTTTCTTT,CASSLTGMNTEAFF
TRBJ2-1,TRBV7-8,.,TRBD2,TGTGCCAGCAGCTTAGGACTAGCGGGGGGGGTCAATGAGCAGTTCTTC,CASSLGLAGGVNEQFF
TRBJ1-1,TRBV9,.,TRBD1,TGTGCCAGCAGCGTAGTGCCAGGGGGCACGAACACTGAAGCTTTCTTT,CASSVVPGGTNTEAFF
TRBJ2-1,TRBV7-3,.,.,TGTGCCAGCAGCGCCACGATTAGCAACGATGAGCAGTTCTTC,CASSATISNDEQFF
TRBJ2-7,TRBV28,.,TRBD1,TGTGCCAGCACCCCGACAGGGAAGGGCTCCTACGAGCAGTACTTC,CASTPTGKGSYEQYF
TRBJ2-5,TRBV5-1,.,TRBD1,TGCGCCAGCAGCTTGGGAAGGGGGCCCTTTAATCCCCAAGAGACCCAGTACTTC,CASSLGRGPFNPQETQYF
TRBJ2-7,TRBV10-3,.,.,TGTGCCATCAGTGAACGTGGGAGCGCAAGCGAGCAGTACTTC,CAISERGSASEQYF
TRBJ2-7,TRBV6-5,.,TRBD1,TGTGCCAGCCGGTACACGACAGGGCCGGCCTACGAGCAGTACTTC,CASRYTTGPAYEQYF
TRBJ1-3,TRBV5-5,.,TRBD1,TGTGCCAGCAGCTTGGTGGGACAGGGGCGAAACACCATATATTTT,CASSLVGQGRNTIYF
TRBJ2-5,TRBV5-1,.,.,TGCGCCAGCAGCCTTTTCCTACAAGAGACCCAGTACTTC,CASSLFLQETQYF
TRBJ1-3,TRBV2,.,TRBD1,TGTGCCAGCAGAGGGACAGGGACTGGAAACACCATATATTTT,CASRGTGTGNTIYF
TRBJ2-1,TRBV2,.,.,TGTGCCAGCAGCGTGTCAGAGCAGTTCTTC,CASSVSEQFF
TRBJ2-1,TRBV7-9,.,TRBD2,TGTGCCAGCAGCTTTATCCCTAGCGGGAGTAGGGGCAATGAGCAGTTCTTC,CASSFIPSGSRGNEQFF
TRBJ2-3,TRBV18,.,.,TGTGCCAGCTCACCCCTCGGCGGACTAACAGATACGCAGTATTTT,CASSPLGGLTDTQYF
TRBJ2-7,TRBV28,.,TRBD2,TGTGCCAGCTGGGGACTAGCGGGAGCCGTAGGTCGCTACGAGCAGTACTTC,CASWGLAGAVGRYEQYF
TRBJ1-2,TRBV25-1,.,TRBD1,TGTGCCAGCAGACGGACAGGGGAGGGTGGCTACACCTTC,CASRRTGEGGYTF
TRBJ2-5,TRBV7-2,.,.,TGTGCCAGCAGCTTAGACAGCACAGCTCAAGAGACCCAGTACTTC,CASSLDSTAQETQYF
TRBJ2-2,TRBV9,.,.,TGTGCCAGCAGCGGCCGGGACCCGGCGACCGGGGAGCTGTTTTTT,CASSGRDPATGELFF
TRBJ2-6,TRBV5-1,.,.,TGCGCCAGCAGCTTGGGAGTACCTGGGGCCAACGTCCTGACTTTC,CASSLGVPGANVLTF
TRBJ2-1,TRBV15,.,TRBD2,TGTGCCACCAGCACCGCTGGACTAGCGGATTACAATGAGCAGTTCTTC,CATSTAGLADYNEQFF
TRBJ2-5,TRBV5-1,.,TRBD1,TGCGCCAGCAGCTGGGGACAGGGCGAGACCCAGTACTTC,CASSWGQGETQYF
TRBJ2-7,TRBV30,.,.,TGTGCCTGGAGGGGACTCTACGAGCAGTACTTC,CAWRGLYEQYF
TRBJ2-7,TRBV5-6,.,.,TGTGCCAGCAGCTTGGTCCCGGGAGTAAGCCACGAGCAGTACTTC,CASSLVPGVSHEQYF
TRBJ2-2,TRBV19,.,TRBD1,TGTGCCAGTAGTAGTCCGGGACAGAAGAACACCGGGGAGCTGTTTTTT,CASSSPGQKNTGELFF
TRBJ2-1,TRBV28,.,TRBD2,TGTGCCAGCAGTCTCAGGACTAGCGGGAGCGTTCCCTTTTACAATGAGCAGTTCTTC,CASSLRTSGSVPFYNEQFF